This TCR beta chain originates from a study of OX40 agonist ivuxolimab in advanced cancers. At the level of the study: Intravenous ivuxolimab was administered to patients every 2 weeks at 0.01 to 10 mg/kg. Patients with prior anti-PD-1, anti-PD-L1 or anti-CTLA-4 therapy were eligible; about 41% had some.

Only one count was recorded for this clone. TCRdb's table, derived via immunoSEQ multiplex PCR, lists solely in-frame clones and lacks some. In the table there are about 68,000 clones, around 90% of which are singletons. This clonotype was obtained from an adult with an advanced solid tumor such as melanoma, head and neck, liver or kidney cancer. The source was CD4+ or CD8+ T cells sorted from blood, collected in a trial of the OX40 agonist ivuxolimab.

The DNA of the CDR3 is TGCAGCGCCGCGGGGACAGTTACCTACGAGCAGTACTTC. It translates to CSAAGTVTYEQYF. V gene TRBV29-1 combines with J gene TRBJ2-7; TRBD1 might be the D (7 bases). The CDR3 covers 13 residues. Germline CDR1 is SQVTM and CDR2 is ANQGSEA. V lost 7 bases and J 2 bases, leaving 15 bases between the germline ends.